Sequencing of this TCR beta chain was carried out in a study of blood T cell repertoires in COVID-19. Study in general: The analysed material was cDNA or gDNA that came from T cells, B-cell-depleted T cells, or PBMCs.

This clone was observed a few times. Original handling: Amplification of reference gene primers provided the estimated nucleated cell counts. The repertoire was sequenced with immunoSEQ multiplex PCR; TCRdb's copy has only in-frame clones and lacks some. V, J and clone size are those of that table, while D and trimming were read from the DNA. The sample includes some 150,000 clones, about 90% seen only once; the top ten take around 40%. CDR1 and CDR2 (germline): SGHDT, YYEEEE. The CDR3 sequence is 17 residues long. The V segment lost 3 bases and the J segment 3 bases; nucleotides outside the gene matches: 6.

The origin of this receptor is a man aged 50 to 59 who had recovered from COVID-19. The rearrangement links TRBV5-6 to TRBJ2-3; TRBD2 aligns across 14 bases. Source material: peripheral blood. DNA for the CDR3: TGTGCCAGCAGCTATATAGGACTAGCGGGGGGAACAGATACGCAGTATTTT. This encodes CASSYIGLAGGTDTQYF. The variable domain in full, completed from reference TRBV5-6 and TRBJ2-3, reads DAGVTQSPTHLIKTRGQQVTLRCSPKSGHDTVSWYQQALGQGPQFIFQYYEEEERQRGNFPDRFSGHQFPNYSSELNVNALLLGDSALYLCASSYIGLAGGTDTQYFGPGTRLTVL.